This TCR beta chain was profiled in a study of OX40 agonist ivuxolimab in advanced cancers. Turning to the overall study: Ivuxolimab was a fully human IgG2 agonistic monoclonal antibody targeting the costimulatory receptor OX40 (CD134). Intravenous ivuxolimab was administered to patients every 2 weeks at six dose levels: 0.01, 0.1, 0.3, 1.5, 3 and 10 mg/kg. Among the approximately 50 dose-escalation patients, around 19 had hepatocellular carcinoma, roughly 15 melanoma, 9 renal cell carcinoma and 9 head and neck cancer. A male proportion of roughly 85% and a mean age of around 60 years, ranging from 23 to 79, were recorded for the dose-escalation cohort. Patients were allowed to have had prior anti-PD-1, anti-PD-L1 or anti-CTLA-4 therapy, and approximately 40% of the dose-escalation patients had previously received checkpoint inhibitors. Partial responses occurred in three dose-escalation patients: two with cutaneous melanoma and one with hepatocellular carcinoma. The point of sequencing TCRbeta in the periphery was to test whether ivuxolimab changed TCR sequence diversity and drove clonal T-cell expansion. The monotherapy dose-escalation portion (N ≈ 55 patients) of the phase I ivuxolimab trial is reported in the paper. Results the study describes overall, beyond this receptor: At doses of 0.1 to 3.0 mg/kg, clonal expansion of both CD4+ and CD8+ T cells in blood was seen between baseline and week 6. In partial responders in the 0.1-3.0 mg/kg groups, normalized peripheral clonal expansion was found to be among the lowest, especially among CD8+ T cells. The antigen specificity of the peripheral T cells that underwent clonal expansion was not determined. On average, CD8+ T cells showed more expanded clones than CD4+ T cells after ivuxolimab. Low levels of normalized T-cell clonal expansion were also seen in some patients who did not respond.

Note on this clone: It has no known antigen specificity. No per-base quality is available; no much larger clone lies one base away.

Genomic DNA was extracted from sorted cells for sequencing of the TCRbeta CDR3 region. TCRbeta CDR3 regions were sequenced using the immunoSEQ Assay. What TCRdb holds here is the immuneACCESS table cut down to in-frame rearrangements. Part of the clones is not present; checked against another copy, under half of the missing clones reflect an unresolved V gene, and the others are unexplained. This sample comprises roughly 5,200 clones, roughly 64% of them detected only once. Of the sample, around half is held by the ten largest clones. Patients with autoimmune disease history or receiving systemic immunosuppression were excluded from the trial. Peripheral blood for TCR sequencing was drawn from every dose cohort at baseline, at cycle 4 day 1 and at cycle 7 day 1. Samples came from an open-label, multicenter, first-in-human phase I dose-escalation trial of ivuxolimab. Adults with locally advanced or metastatic melanoma, renal cell carcinoma, hepatocellular carcinoma or head and neck squamous cell carcinoma were enrolled in the trial. CD4+ and CD8+ T cells were sorted separately from peripheral blood before TCR sequencing.

CDR1 and CDR2 are read off the germline V gene (reference sequence) as SGHKS and YYEKEE. Counted from cysteine to phenylalanine, this CDR3 has 11 amino acids. Only the CDR3 region is kept as DNA, spanning 33 bases read in frame from base 1. Trimming removed 2 bases from V and 2 bases from J, leaving 2 bases between the germline ends. The source of this sequence is an adult with an advanced solid tumor such as melanoma, head and neck, liver or kidney cancer. This sequence uses TRBV5-5 and TRBJ2-7, with the D gene not clear enough to name. This specimen was CD4+ or CD8+ T cells sorted from blood, taken in a trial of the OX40 agonist ivuxolimab. The sequenced DNA: TGTGCCAGCAGCTTAACCTACGAGCAGTACTTC. It codes for CASSLTYEQYF.